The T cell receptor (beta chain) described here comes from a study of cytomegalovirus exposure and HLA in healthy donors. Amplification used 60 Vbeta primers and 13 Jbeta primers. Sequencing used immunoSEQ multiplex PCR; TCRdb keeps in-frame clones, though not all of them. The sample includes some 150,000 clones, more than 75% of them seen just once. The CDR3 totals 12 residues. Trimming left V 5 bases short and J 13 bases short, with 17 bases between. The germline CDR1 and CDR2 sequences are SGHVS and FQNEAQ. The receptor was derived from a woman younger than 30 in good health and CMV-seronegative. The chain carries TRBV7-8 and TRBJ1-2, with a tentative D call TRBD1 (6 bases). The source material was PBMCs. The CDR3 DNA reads TGTGCCAGCAGCCCGGACAGTGGTAGGCTCACCTTC. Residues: CASSPDSGRLTF.